This T cell receptor beta chain derives from a study of early T cells in non-severe SARS-CoV-2 infection. At the level of the study: Unsorted whole-blood RNA was sequenced in bulk, leaving chains unpaired. Overall study findings and caveats: CD4 and private specificities were missed by VDJdb matching, which favored anti-spike CD8 responses.

This clonotype was detected many times. Its matching antigen is unknown. Individual cDNA molecules carried attached unique molecular identifiers. Each CDR3 protein is one row after TCRdb ran MiXCR on the 5' RACE reads. The repertoire includes around 57,000 distinct CDR3 sequences, 5.5% to 7% of them detected once, and less than 3.5% sits in the top ten. Germline values: CDR1 MNHEY, CDR2 SMNVEV (reference sequence). V lost 6 bases and J lost 0, with 6 bases in between. This CDR3 comprises 12 residues. This chain connects TRBV27 to TRBJ2-7; no firm D call. This specimen was whole blood, taken at baseline. The sequence came from an adult who was a healthcare worker with PCR-confirmed SARS-CoV-2 infection or an uninfected control (not recorded which). The CDR3 bases are TGTGCCAGCAGGGACGACTCCTACGAGCAGTACTTC. Protein product: CASRDDSYEQYF.